This record covers a single T cell receptor (beta chain). The target antigen is unknown. The record originates from a study of early T cells in non-severe SARS-CoV-2 infection. Turning to the study itself: The sequenced material was bulk RNA from unsorted whole blood, and its chains were unpaired. General study findings and limits: Matching results from VDJdb favored anti-spike CD8 responses, leaving private and CD4 specificities undetected.

Trimming left V 1 base short and J 2 bases short, with 12 bases between. CDR3 size: 15 residues. As part of library construction, unique molecular identifiers were attached to individual cDNA molecules. TCRdb reprocessed the 5' RACE reads with MiXCR, giving one entry per CDR3 protein. The sample shows 65,000 to 70,000 distinct CDR3 sequences, 12% of them seen only once. J is TRBJ2-7 and V is TRBV12-3 or TRBV12-4; D uncertain. Source material: whole blood. The TCR originated in an adult who was a healthcare worker with PCR-confirmed SARS-CoV-2 infection or an uninfected control (not recorded which). CDR3 sequence reads: CASSLVSGSPYEQYF. The CDR3 DNA is TGTGCCAGCAGTTTAGTGTCGGGCAGCCCCTACGAGCAGTACTTC.